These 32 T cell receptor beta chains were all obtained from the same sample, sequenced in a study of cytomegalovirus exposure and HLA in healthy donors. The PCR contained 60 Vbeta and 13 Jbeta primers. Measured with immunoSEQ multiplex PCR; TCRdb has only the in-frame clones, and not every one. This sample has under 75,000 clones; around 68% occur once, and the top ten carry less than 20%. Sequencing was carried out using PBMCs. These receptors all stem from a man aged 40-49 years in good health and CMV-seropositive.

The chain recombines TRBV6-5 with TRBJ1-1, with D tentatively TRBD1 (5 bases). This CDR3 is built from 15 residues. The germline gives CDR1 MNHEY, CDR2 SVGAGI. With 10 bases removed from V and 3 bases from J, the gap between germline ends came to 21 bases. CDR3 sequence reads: CATTPGGSLYTEAFF. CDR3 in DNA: TGTGCCACAACCCCGGGGGGGTCGTTGTACACTGAAGCTTTCTTT.

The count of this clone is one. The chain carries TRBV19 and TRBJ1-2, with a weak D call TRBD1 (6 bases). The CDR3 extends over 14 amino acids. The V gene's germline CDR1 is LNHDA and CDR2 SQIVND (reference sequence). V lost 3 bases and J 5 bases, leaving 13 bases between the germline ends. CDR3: CASSIGAGDYGYTF. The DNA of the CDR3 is TGTGCCAGTAGTATTGGAGCAGGGGATTATGGCTACACCTTC. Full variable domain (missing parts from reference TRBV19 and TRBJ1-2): DGGITQSPKYLFRKEGQNVTLSCEQNLNHDAMYWYRQDPGQGLRLIYYSQIVNDFQKGDIAEGYSVSREKKESFPLTVTSAQKNPTAFYLCASSIGAGDYGYTFGSGTRLTVV.

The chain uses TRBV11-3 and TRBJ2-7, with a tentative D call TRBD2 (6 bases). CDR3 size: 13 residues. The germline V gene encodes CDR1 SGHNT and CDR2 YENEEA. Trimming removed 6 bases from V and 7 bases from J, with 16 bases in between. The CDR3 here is CASRRPNRGEQYF. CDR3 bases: TGTGCCAGCAGGCGACCCAATCGGGGGGAGCAGTACTTC. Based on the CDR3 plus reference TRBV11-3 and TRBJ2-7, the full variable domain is EAGVVQSPRYKIIEKKQPVAFWCNPISGHNTLYWYLQNLGQGPELLIRYENEEAVDDSQLPKDRFSAERLKGVDSTLKIQPAELGDSAVYLCASRRPNRGEQYFGPGTRLTVT.

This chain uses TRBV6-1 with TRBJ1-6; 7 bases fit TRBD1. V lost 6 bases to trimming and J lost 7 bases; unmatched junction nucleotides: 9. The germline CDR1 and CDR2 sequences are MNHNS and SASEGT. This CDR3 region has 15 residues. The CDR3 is CASSLGGQPNSPLHF. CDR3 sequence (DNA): TGTGCCAGCAGCCTTGGGGGACAGCCAAATTCACCCCTCCACTTT.

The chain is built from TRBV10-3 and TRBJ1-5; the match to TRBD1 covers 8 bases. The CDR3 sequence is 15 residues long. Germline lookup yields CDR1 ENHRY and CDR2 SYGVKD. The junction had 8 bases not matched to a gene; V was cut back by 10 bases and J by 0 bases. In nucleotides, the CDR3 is TGTGCCACCCAGGACAGGGTTTATAGCAATCAGCCCCAGCATTTT. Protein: CATQDRVYSNQPQHF.

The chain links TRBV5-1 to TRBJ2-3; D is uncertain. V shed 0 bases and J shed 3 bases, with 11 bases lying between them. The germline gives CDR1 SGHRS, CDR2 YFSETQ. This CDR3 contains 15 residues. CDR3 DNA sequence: TGCGCCAGCAGCTTGGAGACTGGCATTACAGATACGCAGTATTTT. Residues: CASSLETGITDTQYF.

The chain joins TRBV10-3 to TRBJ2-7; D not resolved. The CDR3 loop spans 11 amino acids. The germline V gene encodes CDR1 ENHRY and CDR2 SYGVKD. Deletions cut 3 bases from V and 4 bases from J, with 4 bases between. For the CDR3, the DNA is TGTGCCATCAGTGATCTGTACGAGCAGTACTTC. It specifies CAISDLYEQYF.

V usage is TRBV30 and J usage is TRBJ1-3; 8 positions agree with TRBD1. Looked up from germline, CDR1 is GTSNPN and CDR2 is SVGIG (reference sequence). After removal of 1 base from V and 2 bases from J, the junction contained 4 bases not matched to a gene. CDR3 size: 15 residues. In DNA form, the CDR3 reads TGTGCCTGGAGTGCCCCGACAGGGGCTGGAAACACCATATATTTT. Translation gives CAWSAPTGAGNTIYF. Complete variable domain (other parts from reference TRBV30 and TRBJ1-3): SQTIHQWPATLVQPVGSPLSLECTVEGTSNPNLYWYRQAAGRGLQLLFYSVGIGQISSEVPQNLSASRPQDRQFILSSKKLLLSDSGFYLCAWSAPTGAGNTIYFGEGSWLTVV.

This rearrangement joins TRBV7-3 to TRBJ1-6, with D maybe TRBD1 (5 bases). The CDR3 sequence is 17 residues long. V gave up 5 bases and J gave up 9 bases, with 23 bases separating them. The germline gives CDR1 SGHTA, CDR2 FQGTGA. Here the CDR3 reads CASSPPGSGGYGSPLHF. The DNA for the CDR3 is TGTGCCAGCAGCCCCCCGGGCTCTGGGGGGTACGGTTCACCCCTCCACTTT.

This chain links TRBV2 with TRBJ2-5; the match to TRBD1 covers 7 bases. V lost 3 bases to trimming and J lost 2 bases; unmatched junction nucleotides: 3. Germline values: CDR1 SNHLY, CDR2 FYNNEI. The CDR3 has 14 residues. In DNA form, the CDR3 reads TGTGCCAGCAGTGAGAGACAGGGACAAGAGACCCAGTACTTC. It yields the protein CASSERQGQETQYF.

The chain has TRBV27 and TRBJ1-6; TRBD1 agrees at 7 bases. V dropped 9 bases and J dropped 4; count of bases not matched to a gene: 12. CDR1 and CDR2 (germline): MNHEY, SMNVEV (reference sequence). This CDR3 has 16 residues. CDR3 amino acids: CASKGTATEYNSPLHF. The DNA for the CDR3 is TGTGCCAGTAAAGGGACAGCGACCGAATATAATTCACCCCTCCACTTT.

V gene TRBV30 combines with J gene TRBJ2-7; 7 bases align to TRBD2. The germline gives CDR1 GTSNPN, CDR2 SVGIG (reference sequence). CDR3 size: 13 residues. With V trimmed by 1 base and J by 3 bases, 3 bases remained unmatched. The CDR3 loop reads CAWSGGGSYEQYF. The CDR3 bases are TGTGCCTGGAGTGGGGGCGGGAGCTACGAGCAGTACTTC. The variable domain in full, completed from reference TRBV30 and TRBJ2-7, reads SQTIHQWPATLVQPVGSPLSLECTVEGTSNPNLYWYRQAAGRGLQLLFYSVGIGQISSEVPQNLSASRPQDRQFILSSKKLLLSDSGFYLCAWSGGGSYEQYFGPGTRLTVT.

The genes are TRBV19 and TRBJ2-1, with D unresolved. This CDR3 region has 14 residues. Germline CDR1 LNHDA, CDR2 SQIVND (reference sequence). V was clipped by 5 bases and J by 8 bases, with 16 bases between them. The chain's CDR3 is CASSGLDWVDEQFF. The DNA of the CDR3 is TGTGCCAGTAGTGGTCTCGACTGGGTCGATGAGCAGTTCTTC.

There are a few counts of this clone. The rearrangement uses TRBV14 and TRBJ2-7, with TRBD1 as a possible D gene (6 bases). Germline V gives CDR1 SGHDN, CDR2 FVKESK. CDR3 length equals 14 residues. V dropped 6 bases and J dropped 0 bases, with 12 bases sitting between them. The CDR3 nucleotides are TGTGCCAGCAGACCTTACAGGGACTCCTACGAGCAGTACTTC. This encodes CASRPYRDSYEQYF.

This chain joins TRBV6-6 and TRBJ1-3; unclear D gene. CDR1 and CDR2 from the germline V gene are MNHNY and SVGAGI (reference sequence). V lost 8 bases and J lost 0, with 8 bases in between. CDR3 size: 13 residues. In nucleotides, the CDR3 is TGTGCCAGCTGGCTGAACTCTGGAAACACCATATATTTT. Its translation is CASWLNSGNTIYF.

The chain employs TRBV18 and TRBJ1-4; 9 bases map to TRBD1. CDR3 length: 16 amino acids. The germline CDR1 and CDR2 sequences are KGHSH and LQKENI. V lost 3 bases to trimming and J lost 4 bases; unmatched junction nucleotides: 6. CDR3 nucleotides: TGTGCCAGCTCACCCCAACAGGGGGCGAATAATGAAAAACTGTTTTTT. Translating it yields CASSPQQGANNEKLFF.

The CDR3 DNA reads as TGTGCCAGCAGTGAAGGGAGGAATACGCAGTATTTT. This sequence encodes CASSEGRNTQYF. V gene TRBV6-1 combines with J gene TRBJ2-3, with D perhaps matching TRBD2 (5 bases). V lost 1 base, J lost 7 bases, and 6 bases lay in between. The CDR3 has 12 amino acids. The germline V gene has CDR1 MNHNS and CDR2 SASEGT.

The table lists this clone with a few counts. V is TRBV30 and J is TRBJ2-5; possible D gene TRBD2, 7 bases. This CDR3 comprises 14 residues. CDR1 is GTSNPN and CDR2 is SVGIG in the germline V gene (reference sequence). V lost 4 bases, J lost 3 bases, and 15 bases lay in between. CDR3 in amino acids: CAWTLRGGEETQYF. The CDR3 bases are TGTGCCTGGACCCTGAGGGGGGGAGAAGAGACCCAGTACTTC. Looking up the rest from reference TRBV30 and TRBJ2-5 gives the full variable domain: SQTIHQWPATLVQPVGSPLSLECTVEGTSNPNLYWYRQAAGRGLQLLFYSVGIGQISSEVPQNLSASRPQDRQFILSSKKLLLSDSGFYLCAWTLRGGEETQYFGPGTRLLVL.

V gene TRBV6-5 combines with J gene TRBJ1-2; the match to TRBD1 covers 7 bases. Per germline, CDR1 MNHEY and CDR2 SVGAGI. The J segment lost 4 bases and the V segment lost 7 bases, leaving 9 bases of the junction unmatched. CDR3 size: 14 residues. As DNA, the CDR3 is TGTGCCAGCACGGCGGGACAGCGGTCCTATGGCTACACCTTC. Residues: CASTAGQRSYGYTF.

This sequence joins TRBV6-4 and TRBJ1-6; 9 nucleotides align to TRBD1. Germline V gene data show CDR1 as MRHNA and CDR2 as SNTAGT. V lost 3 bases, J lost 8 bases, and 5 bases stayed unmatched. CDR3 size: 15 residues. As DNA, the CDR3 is TGTGCCAGCAGTGAAACAGGGGGCAATGATTCACCCCTCCACTTT. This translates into CASSETGGNDSPLHF.

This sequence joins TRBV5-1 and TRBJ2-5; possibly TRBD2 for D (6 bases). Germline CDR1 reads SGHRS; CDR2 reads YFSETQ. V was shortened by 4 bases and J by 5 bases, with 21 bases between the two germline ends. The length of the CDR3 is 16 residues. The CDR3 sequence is CASSPPGLLAGETQYF. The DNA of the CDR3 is TGCGCCAGCAGCCCACCGGGACTTCTCGCAGGGGAGACCCAGTACTTC. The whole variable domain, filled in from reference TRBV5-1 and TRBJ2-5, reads KAGVTQTPRYLIKTRGQQVTLSCSPISGHRSVSWYQQTPGQGLQFLFEYFSETQRNKGNFPGRFSGRQFSNSRSEMNVSTLELGDSALYLCASSPPGLLAGETQYFGPGTRLLVL.

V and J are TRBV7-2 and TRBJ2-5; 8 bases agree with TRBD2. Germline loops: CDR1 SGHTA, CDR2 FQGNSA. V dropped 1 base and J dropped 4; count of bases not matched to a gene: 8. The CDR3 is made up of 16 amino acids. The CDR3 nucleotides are TGTGCCAGCAGCTTAGTGGCGGGAGGTTCGTCAGAGACCCAGTACTTC. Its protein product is CASSLVAGGSSETQYF.

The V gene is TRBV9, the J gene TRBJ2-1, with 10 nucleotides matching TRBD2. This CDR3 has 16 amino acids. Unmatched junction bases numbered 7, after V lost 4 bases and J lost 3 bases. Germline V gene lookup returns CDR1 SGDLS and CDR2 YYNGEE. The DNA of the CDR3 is TGTGCCAGCAGCTCCTTGGCTAGCGGGAGCTACAATGAGCAGTTCTTC. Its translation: CASSSLASGSYNEQFF.

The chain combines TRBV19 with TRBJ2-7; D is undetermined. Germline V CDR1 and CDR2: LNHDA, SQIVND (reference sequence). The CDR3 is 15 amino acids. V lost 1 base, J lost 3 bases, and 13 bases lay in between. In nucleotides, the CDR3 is TGTGCCAGTAGTATAGGTGGCAATAAAGTCTACGAGCAGTACTTC. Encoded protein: CASSIGGNKVYEQYF.

The CDR3 is CASSQDIAGGADTQYF. CDR3 in DNA: TGCGCCAGCAGCCAAGATATAGCGGGAGGGGCAGATACGCAGTATTTT. This sequence joins TRBV4-1 and TRBJ2-3; 11 bases line up with TRBD2. The CDR3 is 16 amino acids. Germline CDR1 and CDR2: MGHRA and YSYEKL. J was trimmed by 4 bases and V by 0 bases; bases with no gene match: 3.

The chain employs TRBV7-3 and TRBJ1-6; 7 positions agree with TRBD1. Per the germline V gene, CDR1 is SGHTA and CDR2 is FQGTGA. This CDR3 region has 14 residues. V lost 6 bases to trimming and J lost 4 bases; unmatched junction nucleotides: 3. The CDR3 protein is CASSPTGYNSPLHF. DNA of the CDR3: TGTGCCAGCAGTCCGACAGGGTATAATTCACCCCTCCACTTT.

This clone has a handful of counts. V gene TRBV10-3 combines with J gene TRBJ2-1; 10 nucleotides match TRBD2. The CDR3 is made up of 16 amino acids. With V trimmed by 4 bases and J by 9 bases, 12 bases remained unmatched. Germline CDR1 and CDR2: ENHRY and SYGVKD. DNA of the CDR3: TGTGCCATCAGTGGTCCCGGGACTAGCGACGGCGGTGAGCAGTTCTTC. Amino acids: CAISGPGTSDGGEQFF.

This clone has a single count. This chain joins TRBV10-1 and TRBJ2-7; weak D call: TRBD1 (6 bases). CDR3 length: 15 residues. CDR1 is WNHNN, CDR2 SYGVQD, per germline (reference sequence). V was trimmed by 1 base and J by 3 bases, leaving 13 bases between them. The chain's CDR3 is CASSEWGRRDYEQYF. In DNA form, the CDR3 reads TGCGCCAGCAGTGAGTGGGGGCGCCGGGACTACGAGCAGTACTTC.

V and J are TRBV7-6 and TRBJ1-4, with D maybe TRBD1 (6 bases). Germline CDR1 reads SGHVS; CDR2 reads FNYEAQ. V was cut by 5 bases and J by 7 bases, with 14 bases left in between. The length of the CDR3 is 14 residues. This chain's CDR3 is CASSATGTGEKLFF. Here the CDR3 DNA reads TGTGCCAGCAGCGCCACAGGGACGGGTGAAAAACTGTTTTTT. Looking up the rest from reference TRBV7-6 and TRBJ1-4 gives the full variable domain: GAGVSQSPRYKVTKRGQDVALRCDPISGHVSLYWYRQALGQGPEFLTYFNYEAQQDKSGLPNDRFSAERPEGSISTLTIQRTEQRDSAMYRCASSATGTGEKLFFGSGTQLSVL.

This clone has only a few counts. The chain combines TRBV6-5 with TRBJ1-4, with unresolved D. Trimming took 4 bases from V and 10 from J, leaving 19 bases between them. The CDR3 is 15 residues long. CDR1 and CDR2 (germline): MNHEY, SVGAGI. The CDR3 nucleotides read TGTGCCAGCAGTTTCTCCGGGAGTGCGAGTGGAAAACTGTTTTTT. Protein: CASSFSGSASGKLFF.

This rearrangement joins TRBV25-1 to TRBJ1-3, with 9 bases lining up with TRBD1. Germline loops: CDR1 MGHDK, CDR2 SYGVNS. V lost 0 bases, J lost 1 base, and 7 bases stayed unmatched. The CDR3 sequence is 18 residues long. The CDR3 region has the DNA TGTGCCAGCAGTGAATATGACAGGGGGAGACCGTCTGGAAACACCATATATTTT. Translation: CASSEYDRGRPSGNTIYF.

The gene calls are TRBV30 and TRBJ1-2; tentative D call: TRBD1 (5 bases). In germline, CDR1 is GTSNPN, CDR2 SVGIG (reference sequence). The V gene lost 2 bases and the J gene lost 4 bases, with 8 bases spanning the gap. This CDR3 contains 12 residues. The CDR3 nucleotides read TGTGCCTGGAGTATGGGGGGCTATGGCTACACCTTC. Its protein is CAWSMGGYGYTF.